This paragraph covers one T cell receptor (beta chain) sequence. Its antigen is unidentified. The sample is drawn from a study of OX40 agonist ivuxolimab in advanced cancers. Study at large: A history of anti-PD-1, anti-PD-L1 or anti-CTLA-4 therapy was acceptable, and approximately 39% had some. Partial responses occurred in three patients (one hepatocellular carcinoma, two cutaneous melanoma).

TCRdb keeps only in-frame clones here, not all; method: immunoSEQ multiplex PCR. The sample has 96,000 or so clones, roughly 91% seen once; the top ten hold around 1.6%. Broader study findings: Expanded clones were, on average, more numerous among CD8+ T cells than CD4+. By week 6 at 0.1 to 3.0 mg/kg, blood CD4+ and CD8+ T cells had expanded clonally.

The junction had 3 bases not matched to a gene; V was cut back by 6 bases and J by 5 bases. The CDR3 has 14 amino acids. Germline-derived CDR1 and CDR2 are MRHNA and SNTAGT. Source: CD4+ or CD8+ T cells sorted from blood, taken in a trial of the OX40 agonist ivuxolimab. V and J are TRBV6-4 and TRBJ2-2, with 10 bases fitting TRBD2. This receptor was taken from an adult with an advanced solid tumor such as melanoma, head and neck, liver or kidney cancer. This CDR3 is CASRPGLATGELFF. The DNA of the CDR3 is TGTGCCAGCAGACCGGGACTAGCGACCGGGGAGCTGTTTTTT.